This T cell receptor beta chain was sequenced for a study of blood T cell repertoires in COVID-19. Study-level information: Whether acute or convalescent, the COVID-19 samples came from the United States, Italy and Spain. The cDNA or gDNA used as material had been derived from T cells, B-cell-depleted T cells, or PBMCs.

The CDR3 sequence is 14 residues long. The V and J ends lost 1 base and 0 bases respectively, with 7 bases between them. The germline V gene encodes CDR1 SGHTA and CDR2 FQGNSA. In the original analysis: Amplifying reference gene primers gave estimates of nucleated cell counts. TCRdb's copy holds only in-frame clones and misses some; the assay was immunoSEQ multiplex PCR. The V and J calls and clone size were taken over from that table, and D and trimming were inferred from the DNA. The profile shows around 130,000 clones, under 90% of them singletons. Cohorts were based on clinical histories the participants reported.

The sequenced sample consisted of PBMCs or T cells enriched from blood (not recorded which). The sequence came from a middle-aged man with acute COVID-19. V usage is TRBV7-2 and J usage is TRBJ2-7; D gene uncertain. CDR3 sequence reads: CASSLGKHSYEQYF. In nucleotides, the CDR3 is TGTGCCAGCAGCTTAGGCAAACACTCCTACGAGCAGTACTTC. Looking up the rest from reference TRBV7-2 and TRBJ2-7 gives the full variable domain: GAGVSQSPSNKVTEKGKDVELRCDPISGHTALYWYRQSLGQGLEFLIYFQGNSAPDKSGLPSDRFSAERTGGSVSTLTIQRTQQEDSAVYLCASSLGKHSYEQYFGPGTRLTVT.